This TCR beta chain was sequenced for a study of blood T cell repertoires in COVID-19. Study context: From T cells, B-cell-depleted T cells, or PBMCs came the material, which was cDNA or gDNA.

This CDR3 contains 16 residues. V lost 5 bases to trimming and J lost 3 bases; unmatched junction nucleotides: 12. Germline V gene lookup returns CDR1 MNHEY and CDR2 SVGEGT. In the source study's methods: Scientists estimated how many nucleated cells there were by amplifying reference gene primers. Here immunoSEQ multiplex PCR was the method, and the copy in TCRdb shows in-frame clones only, minus some. V and J calls plus clone size are reproduced from that table; the DNA served to infer D and trimming. The sample includes 150,000 to 170,000 clones, approximately 81% of them seen just once. The TCR originated in a woman in her sixties or seventies with COVID-19, enrolled during active disease. This chain uses TRBV6-2 or TRBV6-3 with TRBJ2-7; the match to TRBD1 covers 8 bases. The sequenced sample was peripheral blood. The CDR3 is CASSLPAGTGGYEQYV. CDR3 nucleotide sequence: TGTGCCAGCAGTCTACCTGCCGGGACAGGCGGCTACGAGCAGTACGTC.